This paragraph covers one T cell receptor beta chain sequence. What it binds is unknown. This record belongs to a study of T cell repertoires in cytomegalovirus infection. Study information: Well-studied HLA-B-restricted CMV epitopes were used in the study alongside recently identified HLA-C-restricted ones. Public TCR beta signatures were indicative of both CMV infection and a matching HLA type.

TCRdb fed the reads into MiXCR, producing one record per CDR3 protein. The data contain 70,000 to 95,000 distinct CDR3 sequences, about 31% of them singletons. Trimming removed 4 bases at V and 3 bases at J, with 10 bases between. The CDR3 runs 13 residues. Broader study findings: Cumulative frequency (of public TCR beta family members) identified carriers of CMV plus the relevant HLA. What dominated the ex vivo response were HLA-C-restricted CMV-specific TCR beta clonotypes.

J is TRBJ2-7 and V is TRBV12-3 or TRBV12-4; D may be TRBD1 (6 bases). The sequence came from a human donor in good health (CMV status not recorded). Some clones in this sample may be carry-over from other donors' samples. The starting material was CD8+ T cells from cultured PBMCs, obtained from culture after CMV antigen stimulation. The CDR3 is CASSSGTFYEQYF. The CDR3 DNA is TGTGCCAGCAGTTCGGGGACATTCTACGAGCAGTACTTC.